The clone carrying this TCR beta chain turned up a few times. As yet, its antigen is unknown. The sample belongs to a study of vaccination and CD4 T cells after COVID-19. Study-level background: It was a median about 92 days after diagnosis, with a range of 35 to 161, that post-COVID samples were drawn. Overall study findings and caveats: In median terms, SARS-CoV-2-reactive clonotypes went from approximately 23 to 38, a nonsignificant rise.

Treatment described: approximately nine-day PBMC culture with coronavirus spike peptide pools or control peptides (ViraFEST assay). The Oncomine TCR Beta short-read assay sequenced DNA from cultured CD4+ T cells. One entry per CDR3 protein, called by TCRdb with MiXCR from the PCR reads. The data hold some 15,000 distinct CDR3 sequences, with just over 55% observed a single time. Germline-derived CDR1 and CDR2 are DFQATT and SNEGSKA (reference sequence). CDR3 length: 15 amino acids. Trimming took 7 bases from V and 1 from J, leaving 20 bases between them. The chain links TRBV20-1 to TRBJ2-7; D ambiguous. This sequence was found in a human donor who had recovered from COVID-19. The sequenced material came from CD4+ T cells from blood, cultured in vitro. The CDR3 region has the DNA TGCAGTGGGCTCCCGAGGCGGCTTAGTTCCTACGAGCAGTACTTC. Translating it yields CSGLPRRLSSYEQYF.